The 25 T cell receptor beta chains listed next were all sequenced from one sample in a study of PD-L1 blockade in urothelial cancer. TCRdb's copy holds only in-frame clones and misses some; the assay was immunoSEQ multiplex PCR. In the table there are about 88,000 clones, roughly 90% of which are singletons. Sequencing was performed on PBMCs, taken around atezolizumab (anti-PD-L1) treatment. Source of these receptors: a man aged 55-75 years with urothelial cancer.

The genes are TRBV5-5 and TRBJ1-5, with D possibly TRBD1 on 5 matching bases. The CDR3 is 15 residues long. The ends were cut back, 2 bases at V and 2 bases at J, with 11 bases in the middle. Germline V gene data show CDR1 as SGHKS and CDR2 as YYEKEE (reference sequence). The CDR3 is CASSFEGAGNQPQHF. In DNA form, the CDR3 reads TGTGCCAGCAGCTTCGAAGGGGCAGGCAATCAGCCCCAGCATTTT.

The V call is TRBV11-2, the J call TRBJ2-1; 10 positions agree with TRBD2. This CDR3 has 14 amino acids. V lost 4 bases to trimming and J lost 8 bases; unmatched junction nucleotides: 5. Germline CDR1 and CDR2: SGHAT and FQNNGV. The CDR3 here is CASSWQRGGDEQFF. CDR3 DNA sequence: TGTGCCAGCAGCTGGCAGCGGGGGGGGGATGAGCAGTTCTTC.

This clone was observed once. The chain is built from TRBV9 and TRBJ1-4; D call uncertain. Trimming took off 0 bases at V and 4 bases at J, with 10 bases between the two ends. The CDR3 runs 15 residues. Germline V lookup: CDR1 SGDLS, CDR2 YYNGEE. The chain's CDR3 is CASSVGGQVNEKLFF. CDR3 bases: TGTGCCAGCAGCGTAGGAGGGCAGGTTAATGAAAAACTGTTTTTT.

V gene TRBV19 combines with J gene TRBJ1-1; TRBD1 aligns across 10 bases. CDR3 length equals 13 residues. The germline gives CDR1 LNHDA, CDR2 SQIVND (reference sequence). V dropped 3 bases and J dropped 9; count of bases not matched to a gene: 4. CDR3 nucleotide sequence: TGTGCCAGTAGTATCGGGACAGGGGAGAAAGCTTTCTTT. It translates to CASSIGTGEKAFF.

The chain couples TRBV28 to TRBJ2-7; TRBD1 aligns across 7 bases. V shed 6 bases, J shed 4 bases, and the junction held 9 bases outside the gene matches. CDR1 and CDR2 (germline): MDHEN, SYDVKM. The length of the CDR3 is 14 residues. The CDR3 DNA reads TGTGCCAGCAGCCCGACAGGGACCTTATACGAGCAGTACTTC. This sequence encodes CASSPTGTLYEQYF. Variable domain in full (rest from reference TRBV28 and TRBJ2-7): DVKVTQSSRYLVKRTGEKVFLECVQDMDHENMFWYRQDPGLGLRLIYFSYDVKMKEKGDIPEGYSVSREKKERFSLILESASTNQTSMYLCASSPTGTLYEQYFGPGTRLTVT.

The chain uses TRBV27 and TRBJ1-5, with TRBD1 matching over 8 bases. The CDR3 totals 15 residues. The junction had 10 bases not matched to a gene; V was cut back by 6 bases and J by 6 bases. In germline, CDR1 is MNHEY, CDR2 SMNVEV (reference sequence). The CDR3 loop is CASSPRTGTGQPQHF. The DNA of the CDR3 is TGTGCCAGCAGCCCTAGGACAGGGACGGGTCAGCCCCAGCATTTT.

The rearrangement joins TRBV7-2 to TRBJ2-5; D is perhaps TRBD2 (6 bases). CDR3 length: 11 residues. Germline V gene data show CDR1 as SGHTA and CDR2 as FQGNSA. The V gene lost 3 bases and the J gene lost 12 bases, with 11 bases spanning the gap. The CDR3 bases are TGTGCCAGCAGCTTCGGCCAGCGGGAGTACTTC. Its protein is CASSFGQREYF. The full variable domain, in which reference TRBV7-2 and TRBJ2-5 provide the parts outside the CDR3, is GAGVSQSPSNKVTEKGKDVELRCDPISGHTALYWYRQSLGQGLEFLIYFQGNSAPDKSGLPSDRFSAERTGGSVSTLTIQRTQQEDSAVYLCASSFGQREYFGPGTRLLVL.

The chain has TRBV28 and TRBJ1-2, with 12 nucleotides matching TRBD1. This CDR3 is 15 amino acids long. V was clipped by 4 bases and J by 5 bases; unmatched bases: 5. Per germline, CDR1 MDHEN and CDR2 SYDVKM. This chain's CDR3 is CASSWGTGGRYGYTF. CDR3 sequence (DNA): TGTGCCAGCAGTTGGGGGACAGGGGGCCGGTATGGCTACACCTTC.

V gene TRBV9 combines with J gene TRBJ2-7; perhaps TRBD1 as D (6 bases). Trimming stripped 3 bases from V and 8 bases from J, with 15 bases between. There are 13 residues in the CDR3. Germline V gene data show CDR1 as SGDLS and CDR2 as YYNGEE. CDR3: CASSAATGSKQYF. CDR3 sequence (DNA): TGTGCCAGCAGCGCGGCGACAGGTTCGAAGCAGTACTTC. Complete variable domain (other parts from reference TRBV9 and TRBJ2-7): DSGVTQTPKHLITATGQRVTLRCSPRSGDLSVYWYQQSLDQGLQFLIQYYNGEERAKGNILERFSAQQFPDLHSELNLSSLELGDSALYFCASSAATGSKQYFGPGTRLTVT.

The gene calls are TRBV4-3 and TRBJ1-4, with D maybe TRBD1 (5 bases). The CDR3 spans 15 residues. Germline values: CDR1 LGHNA, CDR2 YSLEER. V was cut by 3 bases and J by 5 bases, with 13 bases left in between. The CDR3 region has the DNA TGCGCCAGCAGCCAGCGCCGGGGGTCCAATGAAAAACTGTTTTTT. Its translation is CASSQRRGSNEKLFF.

The chain employs TRBV5-5 and TRBJ2-3, with 7 bases fitting TRBD1. V lost 0 bases, J lost 5 bases, and 3 bases stayed unmatched. The CDR3 loop spans 14 amino acids. Germline CDR1 and CDR2: SGHKS and YYEKEE (reference sequence). For the CDR3, the DNA is TGTGCCAGCAGCTTGGAGGGGGCGGAAGATACGCAGTATTTT. Residues: CASSLEGAEDTQYF.

The chain is built from TRBV6-1 and TRBJ2-2; 12 bases agree with TRBD2. The CDR3 totals 17 residues. Losses at the gene ends were 2 bases for V and 1 base for J; bases not matched to a gene: 2. CDR1 and CDR2 from the germline V gene are MNHNS and SASEGT. CDR3 in DNA: TGTGCCAGCAGTGAATCTAGCGGGGGGGAGAACACCGGGGAGCTGTTTTTT. Its protein is CASSESSGGENTGELFF.

The V gene is TRBV6-5, the J gene TRBJ1-2, with D perhaps matching TRBD1 (6 bases). The CDR3 contains 15 residues. Looked up from germline, CDR1 is MNHEY and CDR2 is SVGAGI. Trimming took 2 bases from V and 4 from J, leaving 14 bases between them. Here the CDR3 reads CASSYGPGAGYGYTF. The DNA for the CDR3 is TGTGCCAGCAGTTACGGTCCAGGGGCCGGCTATGGCTACACCTTC.

The chain is built from TRBV6-6 and TRBJ2-2; a possible D gene is TRBD1 (6 bases). The CDR3 length is 15 residues. Germline assignment: CDR1 MNHNY and CDR2 SVGAGI (reference sequence). The V and J ends lost 0 bases and 8 bases respectively, with 13 bases between them. This CDR3 is CASSYSGTPLGELFF. CDR3 nucleotides: TGTGCCAGCAGTTACTCGGGGACACCCTTGGGGGAGCTGTTTTTT.

A remark on this clone: The junction departs from the called germline gene at one end, perhaps through a read error. The rearrangement uses TRBV5-1 and TRBJ2-5, with a tentative D call TRBD2 (5 bases). The CDR3 extends over 14 amino acids. Per the germline V gene, CDR1 is SGHRS and CDR2 is YFSETQ. The chain's CDR3 is CASSSWWEQGTQYF. The CDR3 DNA is TGCGCCAGCAGCTCTTGGTGGGAGCAAGGGACCCAGTACTTC.

V is TRBV5-4 and J is TRBJ1-1; 7 positions match TRBD1. Germline-derived CDR1 and CDR2 are SGHNT and YYREEE (reference sequence). Trimming removed 4 bases from V and 5 bases from J; junction bases left unmatched: 8. The CDR3 loop spans 14 amino acids. CDR3 in DNA: TGTGCCAGCAGCGATATGACAGGGCGGACTGAAGCTTTCTTT. Residues: CASSDMTGRTEAFF.

This clone showed up just a few times. The chain links TRBV5-3 to TRBJ1-2; no firm D call. TRBV5-3 belongs to the ORF category, with a function that is uncertain. The CDR3 consists of 16 residues. Trimming took off 4 bases at V and 2 bases at J, with 18 bases between the two ends. DNA of the CDR3: TGTGCCAGAAGCGTGTCAGGCCGCGTTGTAAACTATGGCTACACCTTC. As protein: CARSVSGRVVNYGYTF.

This clone was found once. This chain uses TRBV4-2 with TRBJ2-1, with D possibly matching TRBD1 (6 bases). Germline V CDR1 and CDR2: LGHNA, YNFKEQ. The CDR3 runs 17 residues. Trimming pared 0 bases from V and 7 bases from J, leaving 19 bases between. The CDR3 spells CASSQDLATGRVNEQFF. As DNA, the CDR3 is TGTGCCAGCAGCCAAGATCTTGCAACAGGGCGGGTAAATGAGCAGTTCTTC.

The chain links TRBV7-6 to TRBJ2-5; D is perhaps TRBD2 (5 bases). CDR3 length equals 17 residues. V shed 2 bases and J shed 4 bases, with 20 bases lying between them. CDR1 and CDR2 (germline): SGHVS, FNYEAQ. In DNA form, the CDR3 reads TGTGCCAGCAGCTTACGCGGAGGCAGCCCCTACCCAGAGACCCAGTACTTC. Amino acid sequence: CASSLRGGSPYPETQYF.

The chain couples TRBV6-4 to TRBJ2-3, with 8 bases fitting TRBD1. V gave up 5 bases and J gave up 3 bases; unmatched junction bases: 4. Germline V gene sequence: CDR1 MRHNA, CDR2 SNTAGT. There are 14 residues in the CDR3. CDR3 nucleotides: TGTGCCAGCAGTCGGACAGGGAATACAGATACGCAGTATTTT. Residues: CASSRTGNTDTQYF.

The chain has TRBV9 and TRBJ2-3; D might be TRBD2 (5 bases). Trimming removed 0 bases from V and 2 bases from J, with 10 bases in between. Germline lookup yields CDR1 SGDLS and CDR2 YYNGEE. The CDR3 is 15 amino acids. The CDR3 loop reads CASSVAEGLTDTQYF. CDR3 nucleotide sequence: TGTGCCAGCAGCGTAGCAGAGGGCCTCACAGATACGCAGTATTTT.

The chain employs TRBV7-9 and TRBJ2-2; 8 nucleotides match TRBD1. The germline gives CDR1 SEHNR, CDR2 FQNEAQ (reference sequence). The V and J ends lost 5 bases and 7 bases, in that order; junction bases with no gene match: 3. The CDR3 consists of 13 residues. Here the CDR3 DNA reads TGTGCCAGCAGCGCCACAGGGGGCGGGGAGCTGTTTTTT. As protein: CASSATGGGELFF.

This rearrangement joins TRBV11-2 to TRBJ2-7, with D possibly TRBD2 on 6 matching bases. This CDR3 region has 18 residues. Trimming removed 5 bases at V and 4 bases at J, with 27 bases between. Germline lookup yields CDR1 SGHAT and CDR2 FQNNGV. Here the CDR3 DNA reads TGTGCCAGCAGCCGACGTAGGGGTGCGGGGCCGTCGGTGTACGAGCAGTACTTC. Translated: CASSRRRGAGPSVYEQYF.

The chain employs TRBV7-9 and TRBJ1-1; 10 nucleotides match TRBD1. Germline V gives CDR1 SEHNR, CDR2 FQNEAQ (reference sequence). CDR3 length equals 13 residues. The V and J ends lost 5 bases and 6 bases, in that order; junction bases with no gene match: 3. CDR3 in DNA: TGTGCCAGCAGCGGACAGGGGGGGGCTGAAGCTTTCTTT. It encodes CASSGQGGAEAFF. Full variable domain (outside the CDR3, taken from reference TRBV7-9 and TRBJ1-1): DTGVSQNPRHKITKRGQNVTFRCDPISEHNRLYWYRQTLGQGPEFLTYFQNEAQLEKSRLLSDRFSAERPKGSFSTLEIQRTEQGDSAMYLCASSGQGGAEAFFGQGTRLTVV.

The J gene is TRBJ2-3, the V gene TRBV2; unclear D gene. The CDR3 has 13 amino acids. Germline V gives CDR1 SNHLY, CDR2 FYNNEI. Deletions cut 5 bases from V and 2 bases from J, with 8 bases between. The CDR3 is CASSLRYTDTQYF. In DNA form, the CDR3 reads TGTGCCAGCAGTCTTCGGTACACAGATACGCAGTATTTT.